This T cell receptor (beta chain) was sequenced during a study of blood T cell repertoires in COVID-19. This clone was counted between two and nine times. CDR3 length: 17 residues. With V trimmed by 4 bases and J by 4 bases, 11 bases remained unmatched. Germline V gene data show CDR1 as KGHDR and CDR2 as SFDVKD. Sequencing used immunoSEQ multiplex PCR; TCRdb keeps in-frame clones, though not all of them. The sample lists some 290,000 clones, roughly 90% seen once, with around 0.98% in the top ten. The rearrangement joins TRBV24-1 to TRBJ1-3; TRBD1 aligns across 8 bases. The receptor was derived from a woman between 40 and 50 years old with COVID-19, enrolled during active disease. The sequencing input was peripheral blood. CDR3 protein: CATSESPGQERGNTIYF. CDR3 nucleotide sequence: TGTGCCACCAGTGAATCCCCGGGACAGGAAAGAGGAAACACCATATATTTT.